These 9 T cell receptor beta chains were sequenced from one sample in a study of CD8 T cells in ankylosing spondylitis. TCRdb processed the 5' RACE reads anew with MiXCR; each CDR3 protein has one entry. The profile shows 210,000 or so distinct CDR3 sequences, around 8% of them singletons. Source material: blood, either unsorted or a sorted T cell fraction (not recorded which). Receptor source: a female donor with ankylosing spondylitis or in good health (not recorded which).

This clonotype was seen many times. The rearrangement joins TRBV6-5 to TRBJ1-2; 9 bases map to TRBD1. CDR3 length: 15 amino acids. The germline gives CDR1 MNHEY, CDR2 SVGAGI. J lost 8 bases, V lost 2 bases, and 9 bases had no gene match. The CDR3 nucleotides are TGTGCCAGCAGTTACGGGATAACAGGGGGCAGCGGCTACACCTTC. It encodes CASSYGITGGSGYTF.

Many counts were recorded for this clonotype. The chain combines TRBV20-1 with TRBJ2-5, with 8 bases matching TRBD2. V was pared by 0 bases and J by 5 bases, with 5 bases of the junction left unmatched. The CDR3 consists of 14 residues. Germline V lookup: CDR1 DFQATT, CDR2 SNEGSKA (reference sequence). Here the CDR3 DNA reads TGCAGTGCTAGAGACGGTCGGGGGGGGGAGACCCAGTACTTC. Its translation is CSARDGRGGETQYF.

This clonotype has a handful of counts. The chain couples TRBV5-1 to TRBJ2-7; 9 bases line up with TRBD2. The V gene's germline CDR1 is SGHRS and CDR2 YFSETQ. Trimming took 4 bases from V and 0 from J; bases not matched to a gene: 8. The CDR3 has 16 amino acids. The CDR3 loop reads CASSKPAGGTSYEQYF. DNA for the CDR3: TGCGCCAGCAGCAAACCGGCGGGGGGGACCTCCTACGAGCAGTACTTC.

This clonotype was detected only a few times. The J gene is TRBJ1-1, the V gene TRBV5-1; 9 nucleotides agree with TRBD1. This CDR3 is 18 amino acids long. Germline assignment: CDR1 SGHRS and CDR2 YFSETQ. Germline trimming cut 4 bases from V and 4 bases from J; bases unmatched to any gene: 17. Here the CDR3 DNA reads TGCGCCAGCAGCCCTCACGGACAGGGGACAATGAGTAGCACTGAAGCTTTCTTT. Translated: CASSPHGQGTMSSTEAFF. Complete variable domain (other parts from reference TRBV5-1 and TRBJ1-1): KAGVTQTPRYLIKTRGQQVTLSCSPISGHRSVSWYQQTPGQGLQFLFEYFSETQRNKGNFPGRFSGRQFSNSRSEMNVSTLELGDSALYLCASSPHGQGTMSSTEAFFGQGTRLTVV.

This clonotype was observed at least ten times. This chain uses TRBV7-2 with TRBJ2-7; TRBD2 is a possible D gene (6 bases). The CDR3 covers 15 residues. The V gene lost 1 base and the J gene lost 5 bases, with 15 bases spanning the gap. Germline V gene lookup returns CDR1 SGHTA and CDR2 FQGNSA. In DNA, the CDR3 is TGTGCCAGCAGCTTAGAGGGTAGCGGCAGCGACGAGCAGTACTTC. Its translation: CASSLEGSGSDEQYF.

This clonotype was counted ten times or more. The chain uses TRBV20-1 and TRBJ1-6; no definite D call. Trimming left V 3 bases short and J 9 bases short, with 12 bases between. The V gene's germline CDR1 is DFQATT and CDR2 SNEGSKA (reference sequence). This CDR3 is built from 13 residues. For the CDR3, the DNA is TGCAGTGCTAGGGAGGGTATTGGTTCACCCCTCCACTTT. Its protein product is CSAREGIGSPLHF.

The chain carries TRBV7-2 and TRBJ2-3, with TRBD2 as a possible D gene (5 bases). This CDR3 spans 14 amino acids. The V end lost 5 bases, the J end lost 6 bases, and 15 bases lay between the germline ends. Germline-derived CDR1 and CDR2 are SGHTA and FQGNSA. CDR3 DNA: TGTGCCAGCAGCCTGCGAGGGAACGAGGATACGCAGTATTTT. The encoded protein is CASSLRGNEDTQYF. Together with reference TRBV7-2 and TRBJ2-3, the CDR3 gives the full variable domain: GAGVSQSPSNKVTEKGKDVELRCDPISGHTALYWYRQSLGQGLEFLIYFQGNSAPDKSGLPSDRFSAERTGGSVSTLTIQRTQQEDSAVYLCASSLRGNEDTQYFGPGTRLTVL.

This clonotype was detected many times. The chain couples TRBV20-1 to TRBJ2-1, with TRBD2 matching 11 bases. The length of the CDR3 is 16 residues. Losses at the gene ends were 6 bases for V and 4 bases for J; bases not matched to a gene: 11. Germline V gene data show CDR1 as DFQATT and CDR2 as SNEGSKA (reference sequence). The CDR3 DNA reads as TGCAGTGCACTTTTGGCTAGCGGGAGGTGGTACAATGAGCAGTTCTTC. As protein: CSALLASGRWYNEQFF.

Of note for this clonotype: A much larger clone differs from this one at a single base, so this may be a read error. The CDR3 here is CATSRDRSTGSRTESFF. As DNA, the CDR3 is TGTGCCACCAGCAGAGATCGGTCGACAGGGTCAAGGACTGAATCTTTCTTT. The chain joins TRBV15 to TRBJ1-1; 7 nucleotides line up with TRBD1. The CDR3 has 17 amino acids. The germline CDR1 and CDR2 sequences are LNHNV and YYDKDF (reference sequence). The full variable domain, completed using reference TRBV15 and TRBJ1-1, is DAMVIQNPRYQVTQFGKPVTLSCSQTLNHNVMYWYQQKSSQAPKLLFHYYDKDFNNEADTPDNFQSRRPNTSFCFLDIRSPGLGDTAMYLCATSRDRSTGSRTESFFGQGTRLTVV.